The clone carrying this TCR beta chain showed up just a few times. Other nucleotide sequences from this sample produce the same CDR3. All enrollees were roughly 18 to 95 years old and from about 24 US areas. In germline, CDR1 is LGHNA, CDR2 YNFKEQ. The CDR3 runs 15 residues. V shed 1 base and J shed 0 bases, with 9 bases lying between them. Authors' analysis steps: Reference gene primer amplification yielded estimated nucleated cell counts. Sequencing used immunoSEQ multiplex PCR; TCRdb keeps in-frame clones, though not all of them. The DNA gave D and trimming, while V, J and clone size come from that table. Among over 250,000 clones, around 89% were seen once, and the ten largest hold roughly 2.5%. The sample comes from a study of blood T cell repertoires in COVID-19. Study as a whole: The samples span acute and convalescent COVID-19 from the United States, Italy and Spain. T cells, B-cell-depleted T cells, or PBMCs supplied cDNA or gDNA.

The sample was PBMCs or T cells enriched from blood (not recorded which). The V call is TRBV4-2, the J call TRBJ1-1; D might be TRBD1 (5 bases). This TCR came from a woman in her late teens or twenties who had recovered from COVID-19. CDR3: CASSQGSGVNTEAFF. The CDR3 coding sequence is TGTGCCAGCAGCCAAGGATCGGGGGTGAACACTGAAGCTTTCTTT.